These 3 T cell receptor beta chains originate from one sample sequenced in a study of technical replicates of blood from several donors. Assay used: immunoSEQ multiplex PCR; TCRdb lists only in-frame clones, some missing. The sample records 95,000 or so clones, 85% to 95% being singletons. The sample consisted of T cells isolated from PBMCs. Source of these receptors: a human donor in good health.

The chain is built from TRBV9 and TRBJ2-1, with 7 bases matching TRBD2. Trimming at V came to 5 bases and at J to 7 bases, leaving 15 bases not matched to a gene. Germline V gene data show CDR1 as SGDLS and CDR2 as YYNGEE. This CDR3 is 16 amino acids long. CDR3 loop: CASSGRENLGRNEQFF. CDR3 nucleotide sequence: TGTGCCAGCAGTGGGCGGGAGAATCTAGGTAGGAATGAGCAGTTCTTC.

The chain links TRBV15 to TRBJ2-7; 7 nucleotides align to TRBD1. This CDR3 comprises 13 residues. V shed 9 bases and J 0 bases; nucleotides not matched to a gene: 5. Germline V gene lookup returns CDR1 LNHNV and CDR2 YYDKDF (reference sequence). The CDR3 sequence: CATSGTVSYEQYF. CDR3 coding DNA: TGTGCCACTTCCGGGACAGTCTCCTACGAGCAGTACTTC.

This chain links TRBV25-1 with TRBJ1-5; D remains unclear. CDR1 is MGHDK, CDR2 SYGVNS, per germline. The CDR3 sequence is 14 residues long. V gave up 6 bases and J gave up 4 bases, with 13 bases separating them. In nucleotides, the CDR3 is TGTGCCAGCAGCGGAATGCGAGGAAATCAGCCCCAGCATTTT. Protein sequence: CASSGMRGNQPQHF.